The present entry profiles one T cell receptor beta chain with its context. As yet, its antigen is unknown. The library was made from cDNA and included unique molecular identifiers. TCRdb itself ran the PCR reads through MiXCR, one entry per CDR3 protein. The sample consists of hundreds of thousands of distinct CDR3 sequences, 59% of them appearing once. This sample stems from a study of post-analysis software for immune sequencing data. Looked up from germline, CDR1 is SGHRS and CDR2 is YFSETQ. V was clipped by 7 bases and J by 3 bases, with 18 bases between them. This CDR3 is 15 amino acids long. Study-level points and caveats: TRBV segments more frequent in patients than in controls numbered five and included TRBV5-6, TRBV5-1 and TRBV20-1.

This rearrangement joins TRBV5-1 to TRBJ2-3; maybe TRBD1 (5 bases). This TCR was sampled from a girl aged 2 to 10 with multiple sclerosis. Material for sequencing was blood. In nucleotides, the CDR3 is TGCGCCAGCCAGGCCGAGGCAGGGTATACAGATACGCAGTATTTT. The encoded protein is CASQAEAGYTDTQYF.